Presented here are 25 T cell receptor beta chains from one specimen sequenced in a study of blood T cell repertoires in COVID-19. Sequencing used immunoSEQ multiplex PCR; TCRdb keeps in-frame clones, though not all of them. The sample has a few hundred thousand clones, 88% seen once; the top ten hold approximately 2%. Material for sequencing was PBMCs or T cells enriched from blood (not recorded which). The receptors originated from a woman aged 55-70 years in a cohort exposed to, infected with or recovered from COVID-19 (not recorded which).

This chain joins TRBV7-9 and TRBJ2-3; D may be TRBD2 (5 bases). The CDR3 is 15 amino acids. V was trimmed by 5 bases and J by 8 bases, leaving 20 bases between them. Per germline, CDR1 SEHNR and CDR2 FQNEAQ (reference sequence). The CDR3 reads CASSPGRGPVGTQYF. DNA for the CDR3: TGTGCCAGCAGCCCAGGCCGGGGTCCCGTTGGTACGCAGTATTTT. Together with reference TRBV7-9 and TRBJ2-3, the CDR3 gives the full variable domain: DTGVSQNPRHKITKRGQNVTFRCDPISEHNRLYWYRQTLGQGPEFLTYFQNEAQLEKSRLLSDRFSAERPKGSFSTLEIQRTEQGDSAMYLCASSPGRGPVGTQYFGPGTRLTVL.

As concerns this clone: Other DNA sequences in the sample encode the same CDR3. The J gene is TRBJ1-1, the V gene TRBV7-9; TRBD1 is a possible D gene (6 bases). The length of the CDR3 is 13 residues. Germline loops: CDR1 SEHNR, CDR2 FQNEAQ (reference sequence). The ends were cut back, 4 bases at V and 1 base at J, with 7 bases in the middle. The DNA for the CDR3 is TGTGCCAGCAGCTCACAGGGGAACACTGAAGCTTTCTTT. Amino acid sequence: CASSSQGNTEAFF.

The CDR3 sequence: CASSDRQGNEKLFF. The CDR3 DNA reads TGTGCCAGCAGTGATCGACAGGGTAACGAAAAACTGTTTTTT. This chain joins TRBV25-1 and TRBJ1-4; 7 nucleotides agree with TRBD1. Per germline, CDR1 MGHDK and CDR2 SYGVNS. The CDR3 has 14 amino acids. With 3 bases clipped from V and 8 bases from J, the junction kept 6 bases outside the gene matches.

V is TRBV13 and J is TRBJ2-7; weak D call: TRBD1 (5 bases). Trimming pared 2 bases from V and 3 bases from J, leaving 14 bases between. Germline V lookup: CDR1 PRHDT, CDR2 FYEKMQ (reference sequence). The CDR3 extends over 15 amino acids. CDR3 sequence (DNA): TGTGCCAGCAGCTTACGGGCTCTTCAGGGCTACGAGCAGTACTTC. Protein product: CASSLRALQGYEQYF.

For the CDR3, the DNA is TGTGCCAGCAGCTCCGCAGCAGGAAACATTCAGTACTTC. It translates to CASSSAAGNIQYF. This chain uses TRBV7-9 with TRBJ2-4; D uncertain. V gave up 4 bases and J gave up 6 bases, with 10 bases separating them. The CDR3 is made up of 13 amino acids. Germline V gene data show CDR1 as SEHNR and CDR2 as FQNEAQ (reference sequence). Supplemented by reference TRBV7-9 and TRBJ2-4, the full variable domain reads DTGVSQNPRHKITKRGQNVTFRCDPISEHNRLYWYRQTLGQGPEFLTYFQNEAQLEKSRLLSDRFSAERPKGSFSTLEIQRTEQGDSAMYLCASSSAAGNIQYFGAGTRLSVL.

The V gene is TRBV11-3, the J gene TRBJ2-1; 9 nucleotides line up with TRBD2. The trim removed 3 bases at V and 7 bases at J, leaving 7 bases unmatched. The germline CDR1 and CDR2 sequences are SGHNT and YENEEA. This CDR3 comprises 15 residues. Written as DNA, the CDR3 is TGTGCCAGCAGCTTTGGACTAGCGTATGGAAATGAGCAGTTCTTC. This encodes CASSFGLAYGNEQFF.

This rearrangement joins TRBV5-1 to TRBJ1-2; D not certain. The CDR3 runs to 14 residues. The germline CDR1 and CDR2 sequences are SGHRS and YFSETQ. Trimming took 4 bases from V and 5 from J, leaving 15 bases between them. The CDR3 reads CASSPGSRVYGYTF. The CDR3 bases are TGCGCCAGCAGCCCTGGGTCCCGGGTTTATGGCTACACCTTC.

The J gene is TRBJ1-6, the V gene TRBV4-2, with D maybe TRBD1 (5 bases). The germline V and J ends were trimmed by 0 bases and 7 bases, with 10 bases remaining between them. This CDR3 contains 15 residues. Germline CDR1 reads LGHNA; CDR2 reads YNFKEQ. DNA for the CDR3: TGTGCCAGCAGCCAAGAAGGGACTCAAAATTCACCCCTCCACTTT. Its protein is CASSQEGTQNSPLHF.

The chain combines TRBV5-4 with TRBJ2-5; 9 bases fit TRBD2. J lost 3 bases, V lost 4 bases, and 10 bases had no gene match. This CDR3 has 16 residues. Germline lookup yields CDR1 SGHNT and CDR2 YYREEE (reference sequence). The CDR3 DNA follows: TGTGCCAGCAGCACGGTTGGGGCTAGCGGGAAAGAGACCCAGTACTTC. This gives the protein CASSTVGASGKETQYF. The entire variable domain, with the rest obtained from reference TRBV5-4 and TRBJ2-5, is as follows: ETGVTQSPTHLIKTRGQQVTLRCSSQSGHNTVSWYQQALGQGPQFIFQYYREEENGRGNFPPRFSGLQFPNYSSELNVNALELDDSALYLCASSTVGASGKETQYFGPGTRLLVL.

V and J are TRBV28 and TRBJ2-7, with D possibly being TRBD2 (6 bases). The ends were cut back, 6 bases at V and 2 bases at J, with 14 bases in the middle. The CDR3 loop spans 14 amino acids. Germline V gene lookup returns CDR1 MDHEN and CDR2 SYDVKM. CDR3 region: CASRPTRTAYEQYF. CDR3 DNA: TGTGCCAGCAGGCCGACTAGGACCGCCTACGAGCAGTACTTC.

The chain combines TRBV6-2 or TRBV6-3 with TRBJ1-1; no clear D. Germline CDR1 MNHEY, CDR2 SVGEGT. This CDR3 is built from 13 residues. V lost 6 bases to trimming and J lost 1 base, with 9 bases between them. The CDR3 spells CASSPPWNTEAFF. The CDR3, as DNA: TGTGCCAGCAGCCCCCCCTGGAACACTGAAGCTTTCTTT.

V is TRBV6-5 and J is TRBJ1-2, with D unclear. This CDR3 has 12 amino acids. The V gene lost 8 bases and the J gene lost 3 bases, with 10 bases spanning the gap. Germline assignment: CDR1 MNHEY and CDR2 SVGAGI. CDR3 protein: CASGRNYYGYTF. The CDR3 nucleotides are TGTGCCAGCGGGAGGAACTACTATGGCTACACCTTC.

This clone was detected once. The genes are TRBV3-1 (or the pseudogene TRBV3-2) and TRBJ1-2; D may be TRBD1 (6 bases). V gave up 4 bases and J gave up 7 bases, with 16 bases separating them. The CDR3 runs to 14 residues. The germline V gene has CDR1 LGHDT and CDR2 YNNKEL (reference sequence). In DNA form, the CDR3 reads TGTGCCAGCAGCCCCCCTCCCAGGGGCAGTGGCTACACCTTC. It translates to CASSPPPRGSGYTF.

V usage is TRBV9 and J usage is TRBJ2-7, with TRBD2 matching 13 bases. From germline, CDR1 is SGDLS and CDR2 YYNGEE. This CDR3 spans 16 amino acids. Losses at the gene ends were 4 bases for V and 6 bases for J; bases not matched to a gene: 10. CDR3 region: CASSPGTSGKEVEQYF. CDR3 in DNA: TGTGCCAGCAGCCCCGGGACTAGCGGGAAAGAGGTCGAGCAGTACTTC.

The chain is built from TRBV25-1 and TRBJ2-7, with TRBD2 identical over 7 bases. The CDR3 is made up of 13 amino acids. V trimming: 4 bases; J trimming: 5 bases; junction bases outside the gene matches: 5. CDR1 is MGHDK and CDR2 is SYGVNS in the germline V gene. The CDR3, as DNA: TGTGCCAGCAGTGTGCTAGCGGAGAACGAGCAGTACTTC. Encoded protein: CASSVLAENEQYF.

This clone was counted once. J is TRBJ1-2 and V is TRBV10-3; D remains ambiguous. V lost 1 base and J lost 6, with 18 bases in between. From germline, CDR1 is ENHRY and CDR2 SYGVKD. This CDR3 is 16 amino acids long. CDR3 DNA sequence: TGTGCCATCAGTGAGTTTGGCCCGTCCTCCGGGGATGGCTACACCTTC. It yields the protein CAISEFGPSSGDGYTF.

V usage is TRBV2 and J usage is TRBJ2-7; D unclear. This CDR3 region has 13 residues. Trimming pared 2 bases from V and 7 bases from J, leaving 12 bases between. From germline, CDR1 is SNHLY and CDR2 FYNNEI. CDR3 amino acids: CASSESHTREQYF. The CDR3 DNA reads TGTGCCAGCAGTGAATCCCATACCAGGGAGCAGTACTTC. The whole variable domain, remainder taken from reference TRBV2 and TRBJ2-7, is EPEVTQTPSHQVTQMGQEVILRCVPISNHLYFYWYRQILGQKVEFLVSFYNNEISEKSEIFDDQFSVERPDGSNFTLKIRSTKLEDSAMYFCASSESHTREQYFGPGTRLTVT.

This chain joins TRBV3-1 (or the pseudogene TRBV3-2) and TRBJ2-2; the match to TRBD1 covers 9 bases. This CDR3 contains 17 residues. The V gene's germline CDR1 is LGHDT and CDR2 YNNKEL (reference sequence). Trimming at V came to 4 bases and at J to 3 bases, leaving 9 bases not matched to a gene. The CDR3 protein is CASSRASGTGYTGELFF. Written as DNA, the CDR3 is TGTGCCAGCAGCCGCGCCTCCGGGACAGGGTACACCGGGGAGCTGTTTTTT.

This chain uses TRBV19 with TRBJ2-7; TRBD1 is a possible D gene (6 bases). The CDR3 is 13 residues long. Germline CDR1 LNHDA, CDR2 SQIVND (reference sequence). Trimming shortened V by 8 bases and J by 4 bases, and 15 bases separated the two germline ends. The CDR3 region is CASSRDKGYEQYF. CDR3 DNA: TGTGCCAGTTCCCGGGACAAGGGATACGAGCAGTACTTC.

This clone was seen just once. The V gene is TRBV28, the J gene TRBJ2-3; a weak D match, TRBD1 (5 bases). The CDR3 spans 13 residues. V dropped 6 bases and J dropped 4 bases, with 11 bases sitting between them. Germline V gene data show CDR1 as MDHEN and CDR2 as SYDVKM. The CDR3 DNA sequence: TGTGCCAGCAGGTTTTTAGGGGCAGATACGCAGTATTTT. Encoded protein: CASRFLGADTQYF.

The genes are TRBV6-5 and TRBJ2-5; TRBD1 matches at 7 bases. The J segment lost 5 bases and the V segment lost 5 bases, leaving 8 bases of the junction unmatched. This CDR3 has 14 residues. Per the germline V gene, CDR1 is MNHEY and CDR2 is SVGAGI. CDR3 sequence reads: CASSTKTGRETQYF. The CDR3 DNA reads TGTGCCAGCAGTACAAAGACAGGGCGGGAGACCCAGTACTTC.

This clone was detected only once. The gene calls are TRBV7-2 and TRBJ2-7; TRBD2 agrees at 7 bases. Trimming removed 1 base from V and 4 bases from J; junction bases left unmatched: 4. CDR1 is SGHTA and CDR2 is FQGNSA in the germline V gene. The CDR3 totals 14 residues. The CDR3 is CASSLGTSEYEQYF. Written as DNA, the CDR3 is TGTGCCAGCAGCTTAGGTACTAGCGAATACGAGCAGTACTTC.

This chain joins TRBV27 and TRBJ2-2; D ambiguous. The CDR3 spans 17 residues. The germline V gene encodes CDR1 MNHEY and CDR2 SMNVEV (reference sequence). The germline V and J ends were trimmed by 5 bases and 6 bases, with 22 bases remaining between them. CDR3 sequence reads: CASSLKLPSAYAGELFF. The CDR3 DNA reads TGTGCCAGCAGTCTCAAACTGCCGTCAGCGTATGCCGGGGAGCTGTTTTTT.

The chain joins TRBV27 to TRBJ1-2; D gene ambiguous. This CDR3 has 13 amino acids. Germline V gives CDR1 MNHEY, CDR2 SMNVEV (reference sequence). V was cut by 5 bases and J by 7 bases, with 14 bases left in between. In DNA, the CDR3 is TGTGCCAGCAGTGGTTGGCGGAGCAGTGGCTACACCTTC. This codes for CASSGWRSSGYTF.

V is TRBV30 and J is TRBJ1-3; D is unresolved. Germline V CDR1 and CDR2: GTSNPN, SVGIG (reference sequence). The germline V and J ends were trimmed by 3 bases and 7 bases, with 19 bases remaining between them. The CDR3 length is 15 residues. CDR3 bases: TGTGCCTGGAGCCCCAGTACCCAGAAGAGGAACACCATATATTTT. This codes for CAWSPSTQKRNTIYF.